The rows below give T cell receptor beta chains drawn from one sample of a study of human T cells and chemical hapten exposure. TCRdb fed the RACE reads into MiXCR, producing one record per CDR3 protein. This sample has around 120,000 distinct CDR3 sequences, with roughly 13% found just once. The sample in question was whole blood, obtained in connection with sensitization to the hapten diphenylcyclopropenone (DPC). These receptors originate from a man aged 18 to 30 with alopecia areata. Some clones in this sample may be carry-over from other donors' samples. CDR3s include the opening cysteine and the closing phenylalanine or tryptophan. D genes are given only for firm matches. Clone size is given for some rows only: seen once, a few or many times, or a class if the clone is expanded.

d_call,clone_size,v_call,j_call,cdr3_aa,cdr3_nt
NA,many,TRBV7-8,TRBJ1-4,CASSLTRAFTNEKLFF,TGTGCCAGCAGCTTAACCAGGGCCTTCACTAATGAAAAACTGTTTTTT
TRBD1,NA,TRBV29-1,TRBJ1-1,CSVEDQGQGRVDEAFF,TGCAGCGTTGAAGATCAGGGACAGGGGCGGGTGGATGAAGCTTTCTTT
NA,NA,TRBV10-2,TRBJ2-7,CASSRRREYYEQYF,TGCGCCAGCAGTCGTCGCAGGGAATACTACGAGCAGTACTTC
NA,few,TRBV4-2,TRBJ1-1,CASSQPREEIFWGAFF,TGTGCCAGCAGCCAGCCCCGGGAGGAGATCTTTTGGGGGGCTTTCTTT
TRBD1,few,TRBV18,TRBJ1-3,CASSPPTGEINTIYF,TGTGCCAGCTCACCACCGACAGGGGAAATAAACACCATATATTTT
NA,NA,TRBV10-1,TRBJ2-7,CASSPDRVKQYF,TGCGCCAGCAGTCCGGACAGAGTTAAGCAGTACTTC
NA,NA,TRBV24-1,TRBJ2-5,CATSALLGAQETQYF,TGTGCCACCAGTGCCCTCCTTGGGGCACAAGAGACCCAGTACTTC
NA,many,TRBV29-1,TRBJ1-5,CSVTDSYNQPQHF,TGCAGCGTTACCGACAGCTACAATCAGCCCCAGCATTTT
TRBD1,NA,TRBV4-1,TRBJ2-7,CASSQVVGQGVYEQYF,TGCGCCAGCAGCCAAGTGGTGGGACAGGGGGTCTACGAGCAGTACTTC
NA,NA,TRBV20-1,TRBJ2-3,CSALVPNTQYF,TGCAGTGCCCTTGTCCCGAATACGCAGTATTTT
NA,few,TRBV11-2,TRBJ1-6,CASSLDREGSPLHF,TGTGCCAGCAGCTTAGACAGGGAGGGCTCACCCCTCCACTTT
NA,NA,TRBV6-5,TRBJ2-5,CASSGGGVKETQYF,TGTGCCAGCAGTGGTGGGGGTGTTAAAGAGACCCAGTACTTC
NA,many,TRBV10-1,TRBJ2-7,CASSEASRGEQYF,TGCGCCAGCAGTGAGGCCAGCCGCGGCGAGCAGTACTTC
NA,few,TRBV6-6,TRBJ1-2,CATKTGFYGYTF,TGTGCCACCAAAACAGGGTTTTATGGCTACACCTTC
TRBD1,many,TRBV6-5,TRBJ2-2,CASSYWDRGAGELFF,TGTGCCAGCAGTTACTGGGACAGGGGGGCCGGGGAGCTGTTTTTT
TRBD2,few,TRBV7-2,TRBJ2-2,CASPPSGGGKNTGELFF,TGTGCCAGCCCTCCTAGCGGGGGGGGAAAGAACACCGGGGAGCTGTTTTTT
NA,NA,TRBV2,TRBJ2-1,CASRSGYNEQFF,TGTGCCAGCCGTTCGGGATACAATGAGCAGTTCTTC
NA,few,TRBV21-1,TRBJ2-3,CASLRLAGRTDTQYF,TGTGCCAGCCTGAGGTTAGCGGGCCGCACAGATACGCAGTATTTT
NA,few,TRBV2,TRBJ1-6,CASSGVEGGSPLHF,TGTGCCAGCAGTGGTGTCGAGGGGGGTTCACCCCTCCACTTT
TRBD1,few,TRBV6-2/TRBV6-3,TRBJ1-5,CASSRNSGTDSNQPQHF,TGTGCCAGCAGCCGTAACTCCGGGACAGATAGCAATCAGCCCCAGCATTTT
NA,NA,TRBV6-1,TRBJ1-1,CASSEFGGGVF,TGTGCCAGCAGTGAATTTGGTGGCGGGGTTTTT
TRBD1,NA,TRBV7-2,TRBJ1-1,CASSLSLGTGNGMNTEAFF,TGTGCCAGCAGCTTAAGTCTTGGGACAGGGAATGGGATGAACACTGAAGCTTTCTTT
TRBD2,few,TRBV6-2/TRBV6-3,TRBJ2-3,CASRKLLAGGPDTQYF,TGTGCCAGCAGAAAACTTTTAGCGGGGGGGCCAGATACGCAGTATTTT
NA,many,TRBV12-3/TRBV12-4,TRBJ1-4,CASSPAYSEKLFF,TGTGCCAGCAGTCCCGCCTACTCTGAAAAACTGTTTTTT
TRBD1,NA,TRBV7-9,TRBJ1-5,CASSLAGRTGLNQPQHF,TGTGCCAGCAGCTTAGCGGGGAGGACAGGCCTTAATCAGCCCCAGCATTTT
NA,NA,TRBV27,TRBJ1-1,CASSEGTRTEAFF,TGTGCCAGTTCTGAAGGGACTCGCACTGAAGCTTTCTTT
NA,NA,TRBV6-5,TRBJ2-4,CASSYSKRSKNIQYF,TGTGCCAGCAGTTACTCCAAACGGTCCAAAAACATTCAGTACTTC
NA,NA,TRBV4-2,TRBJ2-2,CASSQASLAGELFF,TGTGCCAGCAGCCAAGCCAGTTTGGCCGGGGAGCTGTTTTTT
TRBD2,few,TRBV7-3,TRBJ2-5,CASSRGTSGQETQYF,TGTGCCAGCAGTCGCGGGACTAGCGGACAAGAGACCCAGTACTTC
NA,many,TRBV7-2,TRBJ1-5,CASSWTANQPQHF,TGTGCCAGCAGCTGGACAGCTAATCAGCCCCAGCATTTT
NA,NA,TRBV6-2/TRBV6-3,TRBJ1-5,CASSYDPVQPQHF,TGTGCCAGCAGTTACGATCCAGTTCAGCCCCAGCATTTT
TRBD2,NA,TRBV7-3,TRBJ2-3,CASNPSGVGTDTQYF,TGTGCCAGCAACCCTAGCGGGGTCGGCACAGATACGCAGTATTTT
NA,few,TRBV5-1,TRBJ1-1,CASSLGGDINTEAFF,TGCGCCAGCAGCTTGGGAGGGGACATCAACACTGAAGCTTTCTTT
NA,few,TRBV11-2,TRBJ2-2,CASSLLPGTRYTGELFF,TGTGCCAGCAGCTTATTACCCGGGACTCGATACACCGGGGAGCTGTTTTTT
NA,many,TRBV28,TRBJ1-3,CASSGDGGNTIYF,TGTGCCAGCAGCGGGGACGGCGGAAACACCATATATTTT
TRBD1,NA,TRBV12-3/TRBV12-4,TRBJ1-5,CASSPDRADQPQHF,TGTGCCAGCAGTCCGGACAGGGCGGATCAGCCCCAGCATTTT
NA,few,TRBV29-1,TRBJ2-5,CSARRQARETQYF,TGCAGCGCTAGGCGACAGGCCAGGGAGACCCAGTACTTC
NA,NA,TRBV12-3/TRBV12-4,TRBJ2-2,CASFPRGVRANGELFF,TGTGCCAGCTTTCCCCGGGGAGTCCGCGCCAACGGGGAGCTGTTTTTT
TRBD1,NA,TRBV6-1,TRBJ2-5,CASTQLGGGWETQYF,TGTGCCAGCACCCAGCTAGGGGGCGGGTGGGAGACCCAGTACTTC
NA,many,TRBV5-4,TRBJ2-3,CASSRQRPLTDTQYF,TGTGCCAGCAGCCGACAGCGCCCACTCACAGATACGCAGTATTTT
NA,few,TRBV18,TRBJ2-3,CASSPRSSVRTDTQYF,TGTGCCAGCTCACCCCGATCCAGCGTTAGAACAGATACGCAGTATTTT
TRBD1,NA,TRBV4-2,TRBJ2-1,CASSQEGQGNVDEQFF,TGTGCCAGCAGCCAAGAGGGACAGGGGAATGTCGATGAGCAGTTCTTC
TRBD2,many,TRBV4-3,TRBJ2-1,CASSQDSTSGGVYNEQFF,TGCGCCAGCAGCCAAGATAGTACTAGCGGGGGGGTATACAATGAGCAGTTCTTC
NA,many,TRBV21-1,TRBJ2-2,CATTNFSNTGELFF,TGTGCCACCACGAACTTCTCGAACACCGGGGAGCTGTTTTTT
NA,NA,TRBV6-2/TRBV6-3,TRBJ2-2,CAAHIPPEGELFF,TGTGCCGCCCATATACCCCCTGAAGGGGAGCTGTTTTTT
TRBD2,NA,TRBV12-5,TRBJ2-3,CASGWGPSGGSSYTQYF,TGTGCTAGTGGTTGGGGGCCTAGCGGGGGCTCCTCGTATACGCAGTATTTT
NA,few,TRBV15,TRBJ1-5,CATSEQTGNQPQHF,TGTGCCACCTCGGAACAGACGGGCAATCAGCCCCAGCATTTT
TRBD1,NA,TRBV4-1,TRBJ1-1,CASSQGMGQGANTEAFF,TGCGCCAGCAGCCAAGGGATGGGACAGGGGGCGAACACTGAAGCTTTCTTT
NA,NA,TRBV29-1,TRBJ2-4,CSVGDLLVKNIQYF,TGCAGCGTTGGCGACCTCCTCGTCAAAAACATTCAGTACTTC
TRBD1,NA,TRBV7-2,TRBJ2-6,CASSLGRTGDSGANVLTF,TGTGCCAGCAGCTTAGGACGTACAGGGGACTCTGGGGCCAACGTCCTGACTTTC
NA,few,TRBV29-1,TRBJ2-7,CSVKAEDGYEQYF,TGCAGCGTTAAGGCGGAGGACGGCTACGAGCAGTACTTC
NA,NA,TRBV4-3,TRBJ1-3,CASSHGAKGSTIYF,TGCGCCAGCAGCCACGGGGCCAAGGGTAGCACCATATATTTT
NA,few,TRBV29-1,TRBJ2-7,CSANTPSLGGQYF,TGCAGCGCAAATACACCATCCCTGGGCGGGCAGTACTTC
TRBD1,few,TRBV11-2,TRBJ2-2,CASSQAEDREYGELFF,TGTGCCAGCAGCCAGGCCGAGGACAGGGAATACGGGGAGCTGTTTTTT
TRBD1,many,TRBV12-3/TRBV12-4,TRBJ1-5,CASTGQENQPQHF,TGTGCCAGCACTGGACAGGAGAATCAGCCCCAGCATTTT
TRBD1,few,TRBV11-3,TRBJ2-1,CASSFRQGNNEQFF,TGTGCCAGCAGCTTTAGACAGGGGAACAATGAGCAGTTCTTC
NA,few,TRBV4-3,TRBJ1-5,CASSQEAAYSNQPQHF,TGCGCCAGCAGCCAGGAAGCCGCCTATAGCAATCAGCCCCAGCATTTT
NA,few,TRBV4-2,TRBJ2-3,CASSQDLRKDSDTQYF,TGTGCCAGCAGCCAAGATCTTCGGAAGGACTCAGATACGCAGTATTTT